The clone carrying this T cell receptor (beta chain) has only a few counts. Its specificity is unknown. Blood was collected once per donor into heparin, averaging about 120 mL. The data originate from a study of beta chain features in type 1 diabetes. The study reverse transcribed the entire isolated RNA, so it sequenced expressed TCRB transcripts. Naive, central memory and regulatory T cell samples produced a mean of approximately 3.6 million reads. TCRdb's copy holds only in-frame clones and misses some; the assay was immunoSEQ multiplex PCR. This table holds over 300,000 clones, approximately 10% found once. Germline V lookup: CDR1 KGHSH, CDR2 LQKENI. V lost 3 bases and J lost 7; bases outside the gene matches: 5. The CDR3 has 13 amino acids. Study-wide results and limits: In these data, an HLA type influence on TCRB rearrangement remained unresolved. Moderate but significant shortening of TCRB CDR3s was recorded in all four CD4+ subsets from Type 1 diabetes patients.

The sample was central memory CD4+ T cells from blood. The rearrangement links TRBV18 to TRBJ1-1, with TRBD1 identical over 7 bases. The receptor comes from a man aged 25 to 40 with type 1 diabetes. The CDR3 loop reads CASSPGTALEAFF. In nucleotides, the CDR3 is TGTGCCAGCTCACCTGGGACAGCCCTTGAAGCTTTCTTT.